The 27 T cell receptor beta chains below come from one sample, sequenced in a study of shared clonotypes between healthy human individuals. Positive CCR7 selection of CD45RO-negative cells yielded the naive CD8 cells, and terminally differentiated effector memory CD45RA+ cells were excluded. Measured with immunoSEQ multiplex PCR; TCRdb has only the in-frame clones, and not every one. Of almost 700,000 clones in the sample, just over 90% are singletons; the top ten hold roughly 22%. The sequenced sample was naive CD8+ T cells sorted from blood. Receptor source: a man aged 30 to 45 in good health.

About this clone itself: At the DNA level, this CDR3 is encoded by other sequences in the same sample as well. The V gene is TRBV10-2, the J gene TRBJ2-1, with TRBD2 matching over 8 bases. The V gene end was trimmed by 2 bases and the J gene end by 6 bases; junction bases not matched to a gene: 3. The length of the CDR3 is 14 residues. CDR1 is WSHSY, CDR2 SAAADI, per germline. CDR3 amino acids: CASSESGGGNEQFF. The CDR3 DNA reads TGCGCCAGCAGTGAGAGCGGGGGAGGCAATGAGCAGTTCTTC.

This sequence joins TRBV2 and TRBJ1-1; tentatively, D is TRBD1 (5 bases). V was cut by 5 bases and J by 5 bases, with 12 bases left in between. Germline V gives CDR1 SNHLY, CDR2 FYNNEI. The CDR3 is made up of 13 amino acids. The CDR3 DNA follows: TGTGCCAGCAGTCTCGGGGCTACGACTGAAGCTTTCTTT. Its protein is CASSLGATTEAFF. Full variable domain (missing parts from reference TRBV2 and TRBJ1-1): EPEVTQTPSHQVTQMGQEVILRCVPISNHLYFYWYRQILGQKVEFLVSFYNNEISEKSEIFDDQFSVERPDGSNFTLKIRSTKLEDSAMYFCASSLGATTEAFFGQGTRLTVV.

Only one count was recorded for this clone. The V gene is TRBV6-6, the J gene TRBJ1-5; D remains unclear. The CDR3 extends over 15 amino acids. CDR1 and CDR2 from the germline V gene are MNHNY and SVGAGI (reference sequence). Trimming removed 2 bases from V and 0 bases from J, with 8 bases in between. The CDR3 region is CASSYPDTSNQPQHF. In DNA form, the CDR3 reads TGTGCCAGCAGTTACCCAGACACTAGCAATCAGCCCCAGCATTTT.

DNA for the CDR3: TGTGCCAGCAGCGTAGTACCCACAGATACGCAGTATTTT. It yields the protein CASSVVPTDTQYF. The chain uses TRBV9 and TRBJ2-3; no clear D gene. V lost 0 bases and J lost 2, with 4 bases in between. From germline, CDR1 is SGDLS and CDR2 YYNGEE. The CDR3 totals 13 residues.

Ten or more counts support this clone. The chain links TRBV5-6 to TRBJ2-2; a possible D gene is TRBD1 (5 bases). Trimming removed 4 bases from V and 2 bases from J, with 9 bases in between. The CDR3 has 14 amino acids. The germline V gene encodes CDR1 SGHDT and CDR2 YYEEEE. In DNA, the CDR3 is TGTGCCAGCAGCATAGGACAAAACACCGGGGAGCTGTTTTTT. It codes for CASSIGQNTGELFF. The whole variable domain, remainder taken from reference TRBV5-6 and TRBJ2-2, is DAGVTQSPTHLIKTRGQQVTLRCSPKSGHDTVSWYQQALGQGPQFIFQYYEEEERQRGNFPDRFSGHQFPNYSSELNVNALLLGDSALYLCASSIGQNTGELFFGEGSRLTVL.

This clone was counted once. The chain is built from TRBV15 and TRBJ2-7; D is unresolved. The CDR3 runs 15 residues. Looked up from germline, CDR1 is LNHNV and CDR2 is YYDKDF (reference sequence). Trimming left V 0 bases short and J 3 bases short, with 12 bases between. CDR3 in amino acids: CATSRDLGTDYEQYF. The CDR3 nucleotides are TGTGCCACCAGCAGAGATTTAGGCACTGACTACGAGCAGTACTTC.

This rearrangement joins TRBV27 to TRBJ2-5, with 10 bases identical to TRBD1. The CDR3 has 16 residues. CDR1 and CDR2 (germline): MNHEY, SMNVEV (reference sequence). The trim removed 3 bases at V and 4 bases at J, leaving 8 bases unmatched. CDR3 sequence (DNA): TGTGCCAGCAGTTTCAGGCTGACAGGGGGCGTAGAGACCCAGTACTTC. Residues: CASSFRLTGGVETQYF.

The V and J genes are TRBV9 and TRBJ2-1; 8 nucleotides align to TRBD2. This CDR3 is 12 amino acids long. From germline, CDR1 is SGDLS and CDR2 YYNGEE. The V gene end was trimmed by 4 bases and the J gene end by 12 bases; junction bases not matched to a gene: 6. The CDR3 DNA reads TGTGCCAGCAGCCCGGGGACTAGGGTGCAGTTCTTC. Translation gives CASSPGTRVQFF.

V and J are TRBV2 and TRBJ1-1; weak D call: TRBD1 (6 bases). There are 12 residues in the CDR3. Germline V CDR1 and CDR2: SNHLY, FYNNEI. Trimming stripped 3 bases from V and 8 bases from J, with 10 bases between. CDR3 residues: CASSDGRGEAFF. The CDR3 nucleotides read TGTGCCAGCAGTGATGGCAGGGGAGAAGCTTTCTTT. The variable domain in full, completed from reference TRBV2 and TRBJ1-1, reads EPEVTQTPSHQVTQMGQEVILRCVPISNHLYFYWYRQILGQKVEFLVSFYNNEISEKSEIFDDQFSVERPDGSNFTLKIRSTKLEDSAMYFCASSDGRGEAFFGQGTRLTVV.

The rearrangement uses TRBV11-2 and TRBJ2-3; 10 bases align to TRBD2. CDR1 and CDR2 (germline): SGHAT, FQNNGV. The CDR3 covers 15 residues. The ends lost 4 bases at V and 1 base at J; junction bases unmatched: 2. This CDR3 reads CASSYGTSGTDTQYF. In nucleotides, the CDR3 is TGTGCCAGCAGCTACGGGACTAGCGGCACAGATACGCAGTATTTT.

The V gene is TRBV5-1, the J gene TRBJ2-7, with D perhaps TRBD2 (6 bases). The CDR3 is 13 residues long. CDR1 is SGHRS, CDR2 YFSETQ, per germline. V was trimmed by 0 bases and J by 5 bases, leaving 9 bases between them. The CDR3 protein is CASSLAPGDEQYF. The CDR3 DNA reads TGCGCCAGCAGCTTGGCGCCGGGAGACGAGCAGTACTTC.

The gene calls are TRBV10-3 and TRBJ2-4, with D perhaps matching TRBD2 (6 bases). Trimming stripped 0 bases from V and 1 base from J, with 10 bases between. CDR1 is ENHRY, CDR2 SYGVKD, per germline. CDR3 size: 16 residues. The CDR3 spells CAISESGGLAKNIQYF. The CDR3, as DNA: TGTGCCATCAGTGAGTCGGGGGGTCTGGCCAAAAACATTCAGTACTTC.

To note about this clone: Other DNA sequences within the sample encode an identical CDR3. V gene TRBV7-6 combines with J gene TRBJ2-1; D ambiguous. Germline V gene sequence: CDR1 SGHVS, CDR2 FNYEAQ. This CDR3 comprises 12 residues. Trimming removed 3 bases at V and 4 bases at J, with 4 bases between. The CDR3 sequence is CASSLTYNEQFF. DNA of the CDR3: TGTGCCAGCAGCTTGACGTACAATGAGCAGTTCTTC.

The chain couples TRBV6-5 to TRBJ2-7; no reliable D call. V was shortened by 4 bases and J by 5 bases, with 9 bases between the two germline ends. The CDR3 loop spans 12 amino acids. CDR1 is MNHEY and CDR2 is SVGAGI in the germline V gene. This CDR3 is CASSSLSDEQYF. The CDR3 coding sequence is TGTGCCAGCAGTTCCCTTAGTGACGAGCAGTACTTC.

Worth noting for this clone: At the DNA level, this CDR3 is encoded by other sequences in the same sample as well. The chain has TRBV27 and TRBJ2-7, with 12 bases fitting TRBD2. The V and J ends lost 5 bases and 4 bases, in that order; junction bases with no gene match: 3. CDR1 is MNHEY and CDR2 is SMNVEV in the germline V gene (reference sequence). The CDR3 sequence is 14 residues long. This CDR3 reads CASSPGTSGYEQYF. CDR3 bases: TGTGCCAGCAGTCCAGGGACTAGCGGGTACGAGCAGTACTTC.

The chain is built from TRBV25-1 and TRBJ1-2, with D unresolved. Germline CDR1 MGHDK, CDR2 SYGVNS. CDR3 size: 13 residues. Between the trimmed V and J ends, which lost 4 bases and 8 bases, there was a span of 14 bases. This CDR3 is CASSAGSLLGYTF. For the CDR3, the DNA is TGTGCCAGCAGTGCCGGGTCCCTTTTGGGCTACACCTTC.

The gene calls are TRBV21-1 and TRBJ1-3. TRBV21-1 is flagged as a pseudogene. The length of the CDR3 is 18 residues. The chain's CDR3 is CARGGRRWPLLVGNTIYF. Written as DNA, the CDR3 is TGTGCCAGAGGAGGTCGCAGATGGCCGCTTTTAGTGGGAAACACCATATATTTT.

The chain combines TRBV25-1 with TRBJ2-5; D may be TRBD1 (6 bases). The V end lost 5 bases, the J end lost 5 bases, and 21 bases lay between the germline ends. The CDR3 consists of 16 residues. Germline values: CDR1 MGHDK, CDR2 SYGVNS. CDR3 protein: CASSYLGQKGWETQYF. As DNA, the CDR3 is TGTGCCAGCAGTTATCTGGGACAAAAGGGATGGGAGACCCAGTACTTC.

The chain uses TRBV29-1 and TRBJ2-1; no firm D call. V lost 4 bases and J lost 5, with 12 bases in between. Germline CDR1 is SQVTM and CDR2 is ANQGSEA. This CDR3 has 13 residues. Written as DNA, the CDR3 is TGCAGCGTTGTTCCTAACGGAGACAATGAGCAGTTCTTC. This encodes CSVVPNGDNEQFF.

This chain uses TRBV18 with TRBJ2-5; D may correspond to TRBD1 or TRBD2 (5 bases each). From germline, CDR1 is KGHSH and CDR2 LQKENI. The CDR3 loop spans 15 amino acids. V lost 6 bases and J 1 base, leaving 15 bases between the germline ends. CDR3 sequence: CASSQGPGGQETQYF. The DNA for the CDR3 is TGTGCCAGCTCCCAAGGGCCTGGGGGCCAAGAGACCCAGTACTTC. Combining the CDR3 with reference TRBV18 and TRBJ2-5 gives the whole variable domain NAGVMQNPRHLVRRRGQEARLRCSPMKGHSHVYWYRQLPEEGLKFMVYLQKENIIDESGMPKERFSAEFPKEGPSILRIQQVVRGDSAAYFCASSQGPGGQETQYFGPGTRLLVL.

J is TRBJ2-1 and V is TRBV7-9; D remains unclear. V lost 2 bases and J lost 10, with 6 bases in between. From germline, CDR1 is SEHNR and CDR2 FQNEAQ (reference sequence). This CDR3 region has 11 residues. CDR3 residues: CASSLLAEQFF. In nucleotides, the CDR3 is TGTGCCAGCAGCTTACTGGCGGAGCAGTTCTTC. The variable domain in full, completed from reference TRBV7-9 and TRBJ2-1, reads DTGVSQNPRHKITKRGQNVTFRCDPISEHNRLYWYRQTLGQGPEFLTYFQNEAQLEKSRLLSDRFSAERPKGSFSTLEIQRTEQGDSAMYLCASSLLAEQFFGPGTRLTVL.

The genes are TRBV7-6 and TRBJ2-1; D remains ambiguous. Germline values: CDR1 SGHVS, CDR2 FNYEAQ. This CDR3 has 13 amino acids. Trimming took 5 bases from V and 3 from J, leaving 8 bases between them. As DNA, the CDR3 is TGTGCCAGCAGCCCCCAACACTACAATGAGCAGTTCTTC. Its protein product is CASSPQHYNEQFF.

The rearrangement links TRBV14 to TRBJ2-1; no clear D gene. Germline V gene lookup returns CDR1 SGHDN and CDR2 FVKESK. V lost 1 base and J lost 5, with 3 bases in between. This CDR3 is built from 12 residues. Here the CDR3 reads CASSQGHNEQFF. As DNA, the CDR3 is TGTGCCAGCAGCCAAGGACACAATGAGCAGTTCTTC.

V usage is TRBV19 and J usage is TRBJ2-7; TRBD1 matches at 9 bases. Germline-derived CDR1 and CDR2 are LNHDA and SQIVND (reference sequence). With V trimmed by 4 bases and J by 3 bases, 7 bases remained unmatched. The CDR3 has 15 residues. CDR3 amino acids: CASSTPGQGVYEQYF. The CDR3 DNA reads TGTGCCAGTAGTACTCCGGGACAGGGCGTCTACGAGCAGTACTTC.

The chain has TRBV2 and TRBJ1-2, with 9 bases lining up with TRBD1. From germline, CDR1 is SNHLY and CDR2 FYNNEI. This CDR3 has 16 amino acids. V dropped 6 bases and J dropped 2; count of bases not matched to a gene: 10. CDR3 region: CASSETGTGLNYGYTF. As DNA, the CDR3 is TGTGCCAGCAGCGAAACCGGGACAGGGTTGAACTATGGCTACACCTTC.

This sequence joins TRBV18 and TRBJ2-1; D is uncertain. Trimming pared 6 bases from V and 8 bases from J, leaving 5 bases between. The CDR3 consists of 10 residues. Germline CDR1 and CDR2: KGHSH and LQKENI. The CDR3 reads CASSGYEQFF. The CDR3 DNA reads TGTGCCAGCTCTGGTTATGAGCAGTTCTTC.

Remarks on this clone: Distinct nucleotide sequences in the sample also encode this CDR3. The chain carries TRBV7-9 and TRBJ1-1, with D tentatively TRBD1 (5 bases). This CDR3 is built from 12 residues. V dropped 3 bases and J dropped 6 bases, with 8 bases sitting between them. Germline V gene sequence: CDR1 SEHNR, CDR2 FQNEAQ (reference sequence). CDR3 loop: CASSLEGPEAFF. The CDR3, as DNA: TGTGCCAGCAGCTTGGAGGGGCCTGAAGCTTTCTTT.